Listed here are 4 T cell receptor beta chains from one sample, sequenced in a study of naive and memory T cell subsets. The beta constant-region primer was an equimolar mix of two oligonucleotides covering TRBC1 and TRBC2. Via MiXCR, TCRdb re-called the UMI-ligation and nested PCR reads, giving one row per CDR3 protein. The table lists 75,000 to 85,000 distinct CDR3 sequences, around 12% of them singletons. Sequenced input: central memory CD4+ T cells from blood. These TCRs come from a human donor in good health.

The rearrangement uses TRBV6-1 and TRBJ2-7; 11 nucleotides line up with TRBD2. With 5 bases clipped from V and 3 bases from J, the junction kept 3 bases outside the gene matches. This CDR3 region has 14 residues. Germline loops: CDR1 MNHNS, CDR2 SASEGT. The CDR3: CASSLAGGIYEQYF. DNA of the CDR3: TGTGCCAGCAGTTTAGCGGGAGGGATCTACGAGCAGTACTTC.

The rearrangement uses TRBV9 and TRBJ2-3; 8 positions match TRBD2. The length of the CDR3 is 14 residues. The V segment lost 6 bases and the J segment 3 bases; nucleotides outside the gene matches: 6. The germline gives CDR1 SGDLS, CDR2 YYNGEE. DNA of the CDR3: TGTGCCAGCATCAAAGGGACTAGTACAGATACGCAGTATTTT. It specifies CASIKGTSTDTQYF.

This clonotype was recorded a few times. The J gene is TRBJ2-7, the V gene TRBV6-2 or TRBV6-3; 8 nucleotides line up with TRBD1. CDR1 MNHEY and CDR2 SVGEGT come from the germline V gene. V shed 8 bases and J 2 bases; nucleotides not matched to a gene: 8. The CDR3 runs 14 residues. The CDR3 loop is CASARTGTPYEQYF. CDR3 sequence (DNA): TGTGCCAGCGCCAGGACAGGGACTCCCTACGAGCAGTACTTC.

This clonotype has only a few counts. The chain links TRBV4-3 to TRBJ2-3; weak D call: TRBD1 (6 bases). Germline V gives CDR1 LGHNA, CDR2 YSLEER. CDR3 length equals 15 residues. Trimming removed 4 bases at V and 5 bases at J, with 16 bases between. This chain's CDR3 is CASSRIQGWEDTQYF. The CDR3 region has the DNA TGCGCCAGCAGCCGGATACAGGGATGGGAAGATACGCAGTATTTT.